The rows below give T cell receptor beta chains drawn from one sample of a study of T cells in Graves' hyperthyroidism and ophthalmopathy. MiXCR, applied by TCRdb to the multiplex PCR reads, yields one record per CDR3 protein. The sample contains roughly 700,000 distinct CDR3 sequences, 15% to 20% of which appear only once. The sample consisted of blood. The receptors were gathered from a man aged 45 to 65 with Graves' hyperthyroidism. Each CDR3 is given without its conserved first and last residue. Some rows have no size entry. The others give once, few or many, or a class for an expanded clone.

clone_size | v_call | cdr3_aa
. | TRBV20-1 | SAQLGAGTEAF
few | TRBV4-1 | ASSRTSEGGELF
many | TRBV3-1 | ASSRHGGTGDEQY
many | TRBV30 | AWSVFTGELF
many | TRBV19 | ASSIGTSGYQETQY
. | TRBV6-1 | ASSPDSPYEQY
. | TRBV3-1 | ASSQDFPSGSSWADTQY
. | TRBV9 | ASSELNEGDEQY
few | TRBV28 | ASGGQRDEQF
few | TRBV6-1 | ASSRGTGLDQPQH
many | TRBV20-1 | SASGGSGGTGELF
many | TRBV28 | ASSLPGERSPLH
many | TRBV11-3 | ASSLDREYEQY
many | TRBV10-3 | AIMGQGAGNTIY
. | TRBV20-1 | SARETARLNTGELF
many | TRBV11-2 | ASSLIAIAGTSSYEQY
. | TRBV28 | ASSAWTSGQF
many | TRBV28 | ASSLGTSRSDTQY
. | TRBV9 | ASSVYWTAGNTIY
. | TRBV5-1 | ASSPTGKTSYEQY
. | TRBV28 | ARFGSLIST
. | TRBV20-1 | SETLGTEAF
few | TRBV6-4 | ASSDASSILAGVAKNIQY
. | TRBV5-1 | ASSSLGRRNSGNTIY
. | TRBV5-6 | ASSTTTGVDYGYT
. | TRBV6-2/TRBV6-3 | ASSSQTRKVGTF
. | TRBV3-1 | ASSQGPQQNEKLF
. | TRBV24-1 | ATSEDSSHEQY
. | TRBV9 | ASSSPWEYEQY
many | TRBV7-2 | ASSRTGLPYEQY
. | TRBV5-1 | ASTGTQNTEAF
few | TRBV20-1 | SAHLSGRSSYNEQF
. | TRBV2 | ASSDLAGHTGELF
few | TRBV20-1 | SARPTGFIYEQY
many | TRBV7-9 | ASSLSTENTEAF
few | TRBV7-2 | ASSLERAGFAIY
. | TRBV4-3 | ASSQDRQGAGYGYT
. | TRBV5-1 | ASSPPGGIHNEQF
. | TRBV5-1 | ASSSGTGVYEQF
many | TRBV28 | ASIWVNTGELF
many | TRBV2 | ASRGTGPEKLF
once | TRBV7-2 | ASSFLGAGNTEAF
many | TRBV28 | ASSLLVQPQH